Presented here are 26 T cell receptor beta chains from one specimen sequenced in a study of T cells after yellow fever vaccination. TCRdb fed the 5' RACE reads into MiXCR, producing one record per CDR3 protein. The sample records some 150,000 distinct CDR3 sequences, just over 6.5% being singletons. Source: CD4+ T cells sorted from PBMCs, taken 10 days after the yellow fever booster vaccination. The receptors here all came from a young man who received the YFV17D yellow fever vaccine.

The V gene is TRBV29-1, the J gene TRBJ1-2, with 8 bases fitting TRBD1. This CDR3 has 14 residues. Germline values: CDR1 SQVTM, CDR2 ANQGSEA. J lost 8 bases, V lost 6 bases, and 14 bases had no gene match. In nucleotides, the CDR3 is TGCAGCGTAGGGGAACAGGGGGGACAGATCGGCTACACCTTC. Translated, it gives CSVGEQGGQIGYTF.

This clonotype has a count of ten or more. CDR3 bases: TGTGCCAGCAGGACCGACAGGGTCACCTACGAGCAGTACTTC. It codes for CASRTDRVTYEQYF. This chain uses TRBV6-5 with TRBJ2-7; 7 bases fit TRBD1. Losses at the gene ends were 6 bases for V and 2 bases for J; bases not matched to a gene: 7. Germline V gene lookup returns CDR1 MNHEY and CDR2 SVGAGI. The CDR3 consists of 14 residues.

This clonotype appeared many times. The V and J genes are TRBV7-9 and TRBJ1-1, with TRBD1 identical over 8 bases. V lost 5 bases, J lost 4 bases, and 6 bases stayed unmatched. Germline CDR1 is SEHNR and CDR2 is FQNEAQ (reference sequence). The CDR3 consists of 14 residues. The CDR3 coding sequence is TGTGCCAGCAGCATCCAACAGGGGGGCACTGAAGCTTTCTTT. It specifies CASSIQQGGTEAFF.

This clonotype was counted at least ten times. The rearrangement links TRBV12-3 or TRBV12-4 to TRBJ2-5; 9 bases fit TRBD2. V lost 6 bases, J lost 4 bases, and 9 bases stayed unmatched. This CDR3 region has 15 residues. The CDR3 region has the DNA TGTGCCAGCAGACGCTCAGCGGGAGGCACAGAGACCCAGTACTTC. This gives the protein CASRRSAGGTETQYF.

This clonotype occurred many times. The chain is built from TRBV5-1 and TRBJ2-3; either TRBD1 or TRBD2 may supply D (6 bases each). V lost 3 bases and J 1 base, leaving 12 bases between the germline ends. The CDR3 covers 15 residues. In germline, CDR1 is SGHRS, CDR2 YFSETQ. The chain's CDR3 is CASSSEGGRTDTQYF. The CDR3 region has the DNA TGCGCCAGCAGCTCGGAGGGGGGTCGCACAGATACGCAGTATTTT.

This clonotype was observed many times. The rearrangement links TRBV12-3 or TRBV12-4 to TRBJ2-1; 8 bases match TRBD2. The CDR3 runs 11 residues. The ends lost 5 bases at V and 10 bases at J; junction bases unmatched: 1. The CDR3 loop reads CASSPSGEQFF. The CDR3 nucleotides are TGTGCCAGCAGTCCTAGCGGGGAGCAGTTCTTC.

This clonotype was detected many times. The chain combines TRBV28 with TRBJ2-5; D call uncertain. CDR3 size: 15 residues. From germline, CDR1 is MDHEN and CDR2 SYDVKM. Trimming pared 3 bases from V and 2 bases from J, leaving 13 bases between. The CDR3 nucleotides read TGTGCCAGCAGTTTGAGATTCGGGTATCAAGAGACCCAGTACTTC. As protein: CASSLRFGYQETQYF.

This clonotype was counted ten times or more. Here the CDR3 DNA reads TGTGCCTGCGGAGGGGCCAGGGGCACTGAAGCTTTCTTT. Translation gives CACGGARGTEAFF. The chain employs TRBV19 and TRBJ1-1, with D possibly matching TRBD1 (6 bases). The germline V and J ends were trimmed by 11 bases and 4 bases, with 17 bases remaining between them. The CDR3 length is 13 residues. Germline-derived CDR1 and CDR2 are LNHDA and SQIVND (reference sequence).

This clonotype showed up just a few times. CDR3 region: CASSYSGREVTTDTQYF. CDR3 coding DNA: TGTGCCAGCAGTTACTCGGGGCGGGAGGTAACCACAGATACGCAGTATTTT. V is TRBV6-5 and J is TRBJ2-3, with 8 bases lining up with TRBD2. Germline lookup yields CDR1 MNHEY and CDR2 SVGAGI. The V segment lost 0 bases and the J segment 2 bases; nucleotides outside the gene matches: 7. CDR3 size: 17 residues.

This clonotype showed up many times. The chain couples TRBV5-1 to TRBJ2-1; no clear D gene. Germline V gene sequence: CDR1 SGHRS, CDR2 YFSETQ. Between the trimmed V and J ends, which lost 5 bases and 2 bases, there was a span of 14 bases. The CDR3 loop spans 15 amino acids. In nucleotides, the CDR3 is TGCGCCAGCAGTGTTGGCGGAGACCCCTACAATGAGCAGTTCTTC. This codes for CASSVGGDPYNEQFF.

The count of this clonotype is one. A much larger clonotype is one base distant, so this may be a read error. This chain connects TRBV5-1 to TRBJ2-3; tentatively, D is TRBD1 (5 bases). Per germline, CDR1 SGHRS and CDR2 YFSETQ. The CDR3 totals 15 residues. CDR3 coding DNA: TGCTCCAGCAGCCCCCCCTCAGGGTTCCCAGATATGCAGTATTTT. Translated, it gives CSSSPPSGFPDMQYF.

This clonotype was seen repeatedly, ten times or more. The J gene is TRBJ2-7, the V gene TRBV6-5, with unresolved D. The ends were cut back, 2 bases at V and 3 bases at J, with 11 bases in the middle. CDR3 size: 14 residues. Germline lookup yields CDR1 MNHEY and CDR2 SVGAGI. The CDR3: CASSYNYGGYEQYF. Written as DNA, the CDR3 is TGTGCCAGCAGTTACAATTACGGCGGCTACGAGCAGTACTTC.

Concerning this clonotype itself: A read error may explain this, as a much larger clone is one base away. CDR3: CASSYDQGYYEQYF. The CDR3 DNA follows: TGTGCCAGCAGTTACGACCAGGGGTACTACGAGCAGTACTTC. V is TRBV6-2 or TRBV6-3 and J is TRBJ2-7; D perhaps matches TRBD1 (6 bases). This CDR3 is 14 amino acids long. Germline V CDR1 and CDR2: MNHEY, SVGEGT. Deletions cut 2 bases from V and 3 bases from J, with 11 bases between.

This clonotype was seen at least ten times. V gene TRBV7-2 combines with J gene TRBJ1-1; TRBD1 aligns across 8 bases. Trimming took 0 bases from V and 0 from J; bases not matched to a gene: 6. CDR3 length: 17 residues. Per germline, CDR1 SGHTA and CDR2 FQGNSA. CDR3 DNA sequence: TGTGCCAGCAGCTTAGCGCGGGCAGGGGGCATGAACACTGAAGCTTTCTTT. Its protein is CASSLARAGGMNTEAFF. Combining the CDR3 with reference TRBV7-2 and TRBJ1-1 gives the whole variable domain GAGVSQSPSNKVTEKGKDVELRCDPISGHTALYWYRQSLGQGLEFLIYFQGNSAPDKSGLPSDRFSAERTGGSVSTLTIQRTQQEDSAVYLCASSLARAGGMNTEAFFGQGTRLTVV.

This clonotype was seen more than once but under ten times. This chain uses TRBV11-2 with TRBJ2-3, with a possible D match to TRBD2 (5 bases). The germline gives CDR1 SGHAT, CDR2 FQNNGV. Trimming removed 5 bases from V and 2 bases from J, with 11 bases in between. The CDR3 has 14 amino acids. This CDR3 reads CASSQRSATDTQYF. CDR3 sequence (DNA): TGTGCCAGCAGCCAGCGGTCGGCCACAGATACGCAGTATTTT.

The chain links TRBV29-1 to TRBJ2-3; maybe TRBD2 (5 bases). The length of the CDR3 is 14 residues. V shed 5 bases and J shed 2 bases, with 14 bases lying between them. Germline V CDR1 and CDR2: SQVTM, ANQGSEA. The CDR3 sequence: CSVQTGIHTDTQYF. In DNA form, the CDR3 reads TGCAGCGTTCAAACCGGGATTCACACAGATACGCAGTATTTT.

CDR3 sequence (DNA): TGTGCCAGTAGTTCCGGGACAGGGCTTTACAATGAGCAGTTCTTC. Amino acids: CASSSGTGLYNEQFF. V usage is TRBV19 and J usage is TRBJ2-1, with TRBD1 matching 9 bases. CDR1 LNHDA and CDR2 SQIVND come from the germline V gene (reference sequence). Trimming cost V 5 bases and J 4 bases; bases outside gene matches: 6. The CDR3 loop spans 15 amino acids.

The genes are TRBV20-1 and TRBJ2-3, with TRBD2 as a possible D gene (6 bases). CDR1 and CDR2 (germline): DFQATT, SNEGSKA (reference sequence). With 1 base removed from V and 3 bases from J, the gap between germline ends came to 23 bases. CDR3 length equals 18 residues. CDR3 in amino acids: CSARGELARSPITDTQYF. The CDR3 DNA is TGCAGTGCTAGAGGGGAACTAGCCAGGAGTCCCATAACAGATACGCAGTATTTT.

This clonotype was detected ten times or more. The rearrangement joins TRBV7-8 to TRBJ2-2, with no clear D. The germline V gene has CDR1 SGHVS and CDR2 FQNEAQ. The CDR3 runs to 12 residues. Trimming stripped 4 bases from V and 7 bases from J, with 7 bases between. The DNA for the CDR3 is TGTGCCAGCAGCTCGGTAGGCGGGGAGCTGTTTTTT. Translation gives CASSSVGGELFF.

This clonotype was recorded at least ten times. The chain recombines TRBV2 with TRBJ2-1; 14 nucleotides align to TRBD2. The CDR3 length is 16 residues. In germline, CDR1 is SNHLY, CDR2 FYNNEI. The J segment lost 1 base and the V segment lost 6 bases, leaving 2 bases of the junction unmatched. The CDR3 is CASRGLAGESYNEQFF. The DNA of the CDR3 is TGTGCCAGCAGGGGACTAGCGGGAGAATCCTACAATGAGCAGTTCTTC. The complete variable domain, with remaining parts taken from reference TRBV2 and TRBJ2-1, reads EPEVTQTPSHQVTQMGQEVILRCVPISNHLYFYWYRQILGQKVEFLVSFYNNEISEKSEIFDDQFSVERPDGSNFTLKIRSTKLEDSAMYFCASRGLAGESYNEQFFGPGTRLTVL.

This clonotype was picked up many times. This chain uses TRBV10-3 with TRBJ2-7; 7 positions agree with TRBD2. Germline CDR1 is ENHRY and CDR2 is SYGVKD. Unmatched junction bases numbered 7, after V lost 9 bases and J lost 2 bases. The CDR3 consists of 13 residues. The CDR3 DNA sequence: TGTGCCATGCAACCTAGCGGAGCCTACGAGCAGTACTTC. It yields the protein CAMQPSGAYEQYF.

The CDR3 here is CASSIDRDTEAFF. Here the CDR3 DNA reads TGTGCCAGTAGTATAGATCGCGACACTGAAGCTTTCTTT. The rearrangement links TRBV19 to TRBJ1-1; no definite D call. The V and J ends lost 0 bases and 3 bases respectively, with 5 bases between them. The CDR3 is 13 amino acids. CDR1 and CDR2 from the germline V gene are LNHDA and SQIVND (reference sequence).

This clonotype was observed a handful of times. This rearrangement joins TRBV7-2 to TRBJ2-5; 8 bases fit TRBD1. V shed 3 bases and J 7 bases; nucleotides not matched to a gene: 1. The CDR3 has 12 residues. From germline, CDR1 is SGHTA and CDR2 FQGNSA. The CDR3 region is CASSLDRATQYF. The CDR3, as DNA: TGTGCCAGCAGCTTGGACAGGGCGACCCAGTACTTC.

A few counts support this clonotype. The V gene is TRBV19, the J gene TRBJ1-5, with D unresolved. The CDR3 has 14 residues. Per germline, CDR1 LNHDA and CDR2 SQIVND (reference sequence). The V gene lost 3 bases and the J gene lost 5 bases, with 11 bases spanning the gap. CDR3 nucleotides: TGTGCCAGTAGTATCTTCGGGCCTTATCAGCCCCAGCATTTT. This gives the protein CASSIFGPYQPQHF.

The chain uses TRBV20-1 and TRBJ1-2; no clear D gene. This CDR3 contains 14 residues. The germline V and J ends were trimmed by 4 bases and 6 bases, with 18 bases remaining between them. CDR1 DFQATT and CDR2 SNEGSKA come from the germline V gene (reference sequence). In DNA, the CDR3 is TGCAGTGCTACCGGCTCCCCTGGCAGCGATGGCTACACCTTC. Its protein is CSATGSPGSDGYTF.

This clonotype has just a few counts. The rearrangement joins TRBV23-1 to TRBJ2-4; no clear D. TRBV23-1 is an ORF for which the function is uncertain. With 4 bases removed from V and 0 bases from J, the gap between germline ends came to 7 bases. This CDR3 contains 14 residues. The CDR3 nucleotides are TGCGCCAGCAGTCCCCGGACAGCCAAAAACATTCAGTACTTC. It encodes CASSPRTAKNIQYF.